This T cell receptor (beta chain) was recorded in a study of Ad26.COV2.S vaccination and SARS-CoV-2 variants. Treatment denoted: some 20 received Ad26.COV2.S at low or high dose, single or two shots; 5 received placebo; per-sample allocation not given. Sampling occurred on day 63 after the first vaccine or placebo injection. Adults aged 18-55 years in Boston included the donor. Sequencing was performed with immunoSEQ multiplex PCR; in TCRdb, only in-frame clones are kept and a portion is missing. The sample has about 350,000 clones; about 89% are singletons. The CDR3 runs to 14 residues. Losses at the gene ends were 4 bases for V and 5 bases for J; bases not matched to a gene: 8. Germline loops: CDR1 SGHRS, CDR2 YFSETQ.

The chain has TRBV5-1 and TRBJ1-2; 7 nucleotides match TRBD1. The clonotype was recovered from a person aged 18 to 59 who received the Ad26.COV2.S COVID-19 vaccine or a placebo. Sample: peripheral blood, taken in a trial of Ad26.COV2.S vaccine versus placebo. In nucleotides, the CDR3 is TGCGCCAGCAGCGCAGGGACAGTGGAGTATGGCTACACCTTC. Protein: CASSAGTVEYGYTF.